Detailed here is one T cell receptor beta chain. This clone has just a few counts. Its antigen has not been determined. No qualities accompany the bases; no much larger clone lies one base away. The library was built by means of the immunoSEQ multiplex PCR assay. The multiplex PCR relied on a mix of 60 forward primers for TCR Vbeta segments and 13 reverse primers for TCR Jbeta segments. A multiplex PCR assay on genomic DNA amplified the CDR3 region of rearranged TCR beta genes. On the Illumina HiSeq System, the amplified TCR beta libraries were sequenced as 87-base-pair reads. The source study handled its data this way. A later analysis tallied roughly 78 million unique TCR beta chains across the roughly 610 repertoires, and around 9.9 million of those chains were shared by two or more donors. Raw reads were error-corrected and collapsed into unique sequences with a nearest-neighbor algorithm that merged closely related sequences to remove PCR and sequencing errors. V, D and J gene segments were assigned by aligning CDR3 sequences to IMGT reference sequences. For a sequence to be retained, at least a six-nucleotide match to both a V gene segment and a J gene segment was required. Rearrangements were called productive when the CDR3 lacked stop codons and stayed in frame with V and J; all others were non-productive. Following IMGT convention, CDR3 was defined as the stretch from the second conserved V-encoded cysteine to the conserved J-encoded phenylalanine. In an earlier analysis of around 570 of the donors, sequences lacking an unambiguous match to a single V gene segment were excluded. In an earlier analysis of several hundred of the donors, V segments were called functional above 56.7% productive rearrangements and were called segregating when the between-donor standard deviation exceeded 5%. To diagnose cytomegalovirus status from the catalog of TCR beta chain sequences, a statistical classification framework was built. In a later analysis, V and J genes were assigned by comparing TCR nucleotide sequences against IMGT/GENE-DB human TR gene sequences. The TCRdist pipeline was used in a later analysis to assign CDR3 sequences and most-parsimonious VDJ recombination scenarios. In a later analysis, each TCR beta chain was defined by its CDR3 amino acid sequence together with its V-gene family, and reads lacking a unique V-gene family were excluded. A later analysis removed over 500 highly shared, low-generation-probability nucleotide sequences to deal with suspected cross-contamination and a sequencing artifact. A later analysis calculated a clonal expansion index for each public chain from normalized within-repertoire ranks of inferred template counts. In a later analysis, generation probabilities were computed using a VDJ recombination model fitted to out-of-frame rearrangements, and the results were checked against IGoR. In a later analysis, TCR-TCR, TCR-HLA and TCR-CMV co-occurrence was scored with hypergeometric tests, and a repertoire-size bias correction was applied to TCR pairs. A later analysis estimated false discovery rates by permuting HLA or CMV assignments 20 times. A later analysis grouped co-occurring TCRs with DBSCAN, adding TCRdist sequence similarity when clustering within HLA-allele-positive subsets. Repertoires with fewer than 30,000 or more than 120,000 public chains were left out of co-occurrence clustering, as were a handful of repertoires with anomalous nucleotide sharing. TCRdb limited this immuneACCESS table to in-frame rearrangements with V and J called. A share of clones is missing; checked studies link under half to unresolved V genes, and the rest is unexplained. V and J calls and clone size come straight from that table; D and trimming were deduced from the DNA. The sample yields about 93,000 clones; about 80% were counted once. The ten largest clones capture about 0.53% of the sample.

The cohort consisted of some 670 healthy bone marrow donors. Cohort members were all nominally healthy when sampled, although unrecorded immune exposures were likely present. The donor was CMV seronegative and belonged to the group of 350 or so seronegative cohort members. A peripheral blood sample was collected from each donor, and TCR beta sequencing was performed on peripheral blood mononuclear cells. Genomic DNA was extracted from the blood cell samples with the Qiagen DNeasy Blood Extraction Kit. This sample was taken from a study of cytomegalovirus exposure and HLA in healthy donors listed by TCRdb under 2017. Study-wide context: An earlier analysis of 550 to 700 of the donors reported about 250 Gb of sequence data and some 120 million unique TCR beta sequences from 190 million or so T cells. High-throughput TCR immunosequencing, statistical association of individual TCRs with disease status, and machine learning were combined to predict cytomegalovirus infection status. Typing coverage differed by locus: A, B, C, DRB1 and DQB1 were typed in about 620-640 donors, DQA1 in 522, DPA1 in around 610, and DPB1 in 472. The aim of the study was to test whether cataloging public T cell receptors could identify signatures of past pathogen exposure. Donor age, sex, ethnicity and CMV serostatus were compiled together with the repertoire data. Besides the first cohort of roughly 660 subjects, a separate validation cohort made up of roughly 120 different subjects was used. Of the roughly 430 genotyped donors, around 81% fell in the genetic ancestry cluster associated with self-reported Caucasian donors. Every repertoire in the discovery cohort had been generated on one and the same sequencing platform. A later analysis re-analyzed previously published TCR beta repertoires from 666 donors and added high-resolution HLA genotyping to study TCR occurrence patterns. In the later analysis, no new phenotypic data were used to find candidate immune exposures; instead, reliance was placed on TCR beta sequences and their occurrence across donors. Both class I and class II loci were covered by HLA typing, at four-digit resolution. An early release covering over 500 HLA-typed donors comprised about 300 gigabases of sequencing data and 65 million to 100 million unique TCR sequences. On average, about 200,000 unique TCR beta nucleotide sequences were sequenced per donor among a few hundred genotyped donors of the cohort, with roughly a sixth of those sequences being non-productive. Because of strong linkage in the cohort, five DR-DQ haplotypes were treated as single units for association and clustering. An earlier analysis of approximately 500 of the donors applied high-throughput TCR beta sequencing to assess whether each TCR beta V gene segment acted as functional or pseudogenic. A later genetic analysis used genome-wide SNP genotypes for about 65% of the 666 donors, treating that subset as a discovery cohort. The study used immunosequencing to profile the T cell repertoires of several hundred subjects and linked those repertoires to cytomegalovirus serostatus.

The germline V gene yields LGHNA for CDR1 and YSLEER for CDR2. The CDR3 goes from the cysteine to the phenylalanine over 15 residues. Only the CDR3 part of the read is kept: 45 bases, read in frame from the first base. V and J lose 4 bases and 6 bases, and a span of 16 bases separates them. Findings and caveats that apply to the study as a whole: In this cohort, only TCR beta chains were sequenced, and detectable features were limited by the absence of alpha or paired-chain data. In a later analysis, the rate of TCR association differed among HLA loci, with DRB1 alleles having the most associated TCRs and HLA-C alleles having the fewest. A later analysis found that most CMV-associated TCR beta chains appeared HLA-restricted, with HLA associations seemingly driven largely by CMV exposure. A later genetic analysis reported fewer N-insertions in productive TCRs among donors in an Asian-associated ancestry cluster than the roughly 620-donor mean. The authors suggested that the approach could potentially be generalized to other disease states and immunological phenotypes. Sequencing depth was assumed to be roughly uniform across donors in the presence/absence analyses, though that assumption may not hold. Cytomegalovirus status was reported to be diagnosed by the classifier with high specificity and sensitivity in both the original and validation cohorts. A later analysis reported that several top co-occurrence clusters appeared linked to parvovirus B19, influenza, CMV and Epstein-Barr virus. The sequencing pipeline was judged likely to have produced a cluster of highly shared sequence variants as a technical artifact. An earlier analysis of approximately 570 of the donors showed that most TCR beta V segments appeared in productive rearrangements either about 90% or about 30% of the time, which broadly matched IMGT annotations. The only immune exposure information available for the cohort was CMV serostatus. The earlier analysis of 450 to 700 of the donors excluded roughly 17 rarely observed V segments, including chromosome 9 orphons, because counts were too low. V-gene and J-gene trimming of TCR beta chains was associated with a missense DCLRE1C variant in a later genetic analysis, and the association was replicated in an independent cohort. Across donors, most TCR sequences were observed very rarely, whereas some public TCRs were present in many individuals. A further reported finding was that TCR beta sequences accurately predicted the HLA-A and HLA-B alleles for most subjects in the first cohort. A total of roughly 160 TCR beta chains were listed by the study as associated with cytomegalovirus. Some IMGT-functional V segments, including TRBV6-2 and TRBV6-3, could not be told apart with the 87-base-pair reads, so those segments were excluded. Linkage disequilibrium might explain the correlated functional status among segregating V segments, but an unknown experimental factor could not be excluded. Because HLA typing was missing for some donors at each locus, association tests included only the typed subset. Three of the identified cytomegalovirus-associated TCR beta chains were confirmed in vitro to be specific for cytomegalovirus antigens. In a later analysis, HLA-associated TCR beta chains showed more clonal expansion and lower generation probabilities than non-associated chains that were equally common. A later analysis associated some 17,000 TCR beta sequences with specific HLA alleles at a false discovery rate of 0.05. Strong co-occurrence of HLA alleles, especially DR and DQ, made assigning TCR associations to individual alleles difficult.

Sequencing was performed on PBMCs. This receptor was identified in a man aged 30 to 39 in good health and CMV-seronegative. This chain joins TRBV4-3 to TRBJ2-1; 5 matching bases give a weak D call of TRBD1. The CDR3 region: CASSPQGLNGNEQFF. The DNA reads TGCGCCAGCAGCCCTCAGGGCCTTAACGGCAATGAGCAGTTCTTC.